One and the same sample provided the 26 T cell receptor beta chains below, sequenced in a study of cytomegalovirus exposure and HLA in healthy donors. The PCR was carried out with 60 Vbeta primers and 13 Jbeta primers. Clones were sequenced by immunoSEQ multiplex PCR, and TCRdb holds only the in-frame ones, with some missing. Among about 190,000 clones listed, over 60% were seen once. Sequenced sample: PBMCs. These receptors all come from a man younger than 40 in good health and CMV-seropositive.

The chain is built from TRBV9 and TRBJ2-1; 7 bases map to TRBD1. The CDR3 is 17 residues long. Germline V gene lookup returns CDR1 SGDLS and CDR2 YYNGEE. Trimming took 1 base from V and 6 from J; bases not matched to a gene: 13. CDR3 protein: CASSVRLGDSPGNEQFF. CDR3 in DNA: TGTGCCAGCAGCGTAAGGCTTGGGGACAGCCCGGGCAATGAGCAGTTCTTC.

The V and J genes are TRBV23-1 and TRBJ1-4, with 7 bases identical to TRBD1. TRBV23-1 is identified as an open reading frame with a role that is uncertain. The CDR3 is made up of 17 amino acids. Germline trimming cut 4 bases from V and 4 bases from J; bases unmatched to any gene: 12. CDR3 DNA: TGCGCCAGCAGTCTCCCCGGACAGGTAAGATATAATGAAAAACTGTTTTTT. This translates into CASSLPGQVRYNEKLFF.

This chain joins TRBV6-5 and TRBJ2-5; 11 bases are a match to TRBD2. The CDR3 runs 16 residues. Germline V gene data show CDR1 as MNHEY and CDR2 as SVGAGI. V was clipped by 4 bases and J by 5 bases; unmatched bases: 9. DNA for the CDR3: TGTGCCAGCAGTTCTCTAGCGGGAGGCCCGGGGGAGACCCAGTACTTC. Residues: CASSSLAGGPGETQYF.

The chain links TRBV10-3 to TRBJ2-4, with D perhaps matching TRBD2 (6 bases). Trimming took off 2 bases at V and 2 bases at J, with 13 bases between the two ends. CDR1 ENHRY and CDR2 SYGVKD come from the germline V gene. The CDR3 is 16 residues long. CDR3: CAISEIPGVTKNIQYF. The CDR3 DNA is TGTGCCATCAGTGAGATCCCGGGAGTTACCAAAAACATTCAGTACTTC.

The V call is TRBV30, the J call TRBJ1-2; 7 positions match TRBD1. The CDR3 is made up of 13 amino acids. Germline V gene sequence: CDR1 GTSNPN, CDR2 SVGIG (reference sequence). After removal of 5 bases from V and 4 bases from J, the junction contained 7 bases not matched to a gene. The CDR3 coding sequence is TGTGCCTGGGTGACAGGGAGGCCCTATGGCTACACCTTC. Translation: CAWVTGRPYGYTF. The full variable domain, its missing parts supplied by reference TRBV30 and TRBJ1-2, is SQTIHQWPATLVQPVGSPLSLECTVEGTSNPNLYWYRQAAGRGLQLLFYSVGIGQISSEVPQNLSASRPQDRQFILSSKKLLLSDSGFYLCAWVTGRPYGYTFGSGTRLTVV.

The chain has TRBV9 and TRBJ1-5; D possibly corresponds to TRBD1 (5 bases). Germline-derived CDR1 and CDR2 are SGDLS and YYNGEE. V dropped 6 bases and J dropped 2 bases, with 15 bases sitting between them. CDR3 length equals 15 residues. CDR3 sequence (DNA): TGTGCCAGCAATGAGGGAGGGGTCGGCAATCAGCCCCAGCATTTT. This translates into CASNEGGVGNQPQHF.

The J gene is TRBJ1-5, the V gene TRBV27, with 8 bases identical to TRBD1. This CDR3 is built from 14 residues. The germline gives CDR1 MNHEY, CDR2 SMNVEV (reference sequence). V trimming: 1 base; J trimming: 6 bases; junction bases outside the gene matches: 2. DNA for the CDR3: TGTGCCAGCAGTTTATTCGGACAGGGTCAGCCCCAGCATTTT. Amino acid sequence: CASSLFGQGQPQHF.

This clone was seen more than once but under ten times. This rearrangement joins TRBV7-8 to TRBJ2-7; TRBD1 agrees at 10 bases. This CDR3 spans 15 amino acids. Unmatched junction bases numbered 3, after V lost 3 bases and J lost 1 base. Germline CDR1 and CDR2: SGHVS and FQNEAQ. The chain's CDR3 is CASSFPGQGSYEQYF. The CDR3 DNA is TGTGCCAGCAGCTTCCCGGGACAGGGGTCCTACGAGCAGTACTTC. The complete variable domain, with remaining parts taken from reference TRBV7-8 and TRBJ2-7, reads GAGVSQSPRYKVAKRGQDVALRCDPISGHVSLFWYQQALGQGPEFLTYFQNEAQLDKSGLPSDRFFAERPEGSVSTLKIQRTQQEDSAVYLCASSFPGQGSYEQYFGPGTRLTVT.

Comment on this clone: A junction end diverges from the germline sequence, so it may reflect a read error. The V gene is TRBV9, the J gene TRBJ2-5, with 8 positions matching TRBD2. In germline, CDR1 is SGDLS, CDR2 YYNGEE. CDR3 length: 15 amino acids. CDR3 sequence reads: CANSSRGGLKETQYF. The CDR3 nucleotides are TGTGCCAACAGCTCCCGGGGGGGCCTAAAGGAGACCCAGTACTTC.

V usage is TRBV4-1 and J usage is TRBJ1-5, with D possibly matching TRBD1 (5 bases). This CDR3 is 14 amino acids long. V was clipped by 3 bases and J by 4 bases, with 10 bases between them. Germline V CDR1 and CDR2: MGHRA, YSYEKL. The CDR3 DNA follows: TGCGCCAGCAGCCAGGAAGACAGAAATCAGCCCCAGCATTTT. Residues: CASSQEDRNQPQHF.

This clone was recorded only once. The V call is TRBV5-1, the J call TRBJ1-1, with 7 bases lining up with TRBD1. CDR3 size: 13 residues. The V gene end was trimmed by 4 bases and the J gene end by 4 bases; junction bases not matched to a gene: 4. Germline V gives CDR1 SGHRS, CDR2 YFSETQ. CDR3 residues: CASSDGTATEAFF. CDR3 DNA: TGCGCCAGCAGCGATGGGACAGCCACTGAAGCTTTCTTT.

The V and J genes are TRBV30 and TRBJ2-1, with 8 bases aligning to TRBD1. The trim removed 2 bases at V and 6 bases at J, leaving 9 bases unmatched. The germline gives CDR1 GTSNPN, CDR2 SVGIG (reference sequence). This CDR3 has 15 residues. CDR3 DNA sequence: TGTGCCTGGAGTATACCGACAGGGGCGTCCAATGAGCAGTTCTTC. This sequence encodes CAWSIPTGASNEQFF.

The chain employs TRBV4-2 and TRBJ2-7, with D possibly matching TRBD1 (6 bases). The CDR3 runs to 17 residues. Germline V CDR1 and CDR2: LGHNA, YNFKEQ. V was clipped by 4 bases and J by 3 bases, with 22 bases between them. The CDR3 region has the DNA TGTGCCAGCAGCCTTAGGCCGGATGCAGGGGCCATCTACGAGCAGTACTTC. As protein: CASSLRPDAGAIYEQYF.

About this clone: A read error may produce the germline difference seen at one junction end. J is TRBJ1-4 and V is TRBV6-5; D unclear. The CDR3 has 15 residues. Germline CDR1 MNHEY, CDR2 SVGAGI. Here the CDR3 DNA reads TGTGCCAGCAGTTACGAACAGAGAGGGAATGGAAAACTGTTTTTT. Its protein is CASSYEQRGNGKLFF.

The chain has TRBV6-5 and TRBJ1-5; D is perhaps TRBD1 (6 bases). Trimming took off 0 bases at V and 4 bases at J, with 10 bases between the two ends. The germline CDR1 and CDR2 sequences are MNHEY and SVGAGI. The CDR3 is 15 residues long. The CDR3: CASSYSKQGNQPQHF. In DNA, the CDR3 is TGTGCCAGCAGTTACTCGAAACAGGGAAATCAGCCCCAGCATTTT.

The CDR3: CASGRTGGTPQHF. The CDR3, as DNA: TGTGCTAGTGGTCGGACAGGGGGAACGCCCCAGCATTTT. This sequence joins TRBV12-5 and TRBJ1-5; the match to TRBD1 covers 10 bases. This CDR3 contains 13 residues. With V trimmed by 5 bases and J by 9 bases, 4 bases remained unmatched. CDR1 LGHNT and CDR2 FRNRAP come from the germline V gene.

The chain uses TRBV4-1 and TRBJ1-1, with 7 bases matching TRBD1. The V gene's germline CDR1 is MGHRA and CDR2 YSYEKL. The CDR3 sequence is 15 residues long. The junction had 16 bases not matched to a gene; V was cut back by 4 bases and J by 11 bases. This CDR3 is CASSRVVGSTGTAFF. The CDR3 nucleotides read TGCGCCAGCAGCCGGGTGGTGGGTTCGACAGGGACGGCTTTCTTT.

This rearrangement joins TRBV4-1 to TRBJ1-2; 10 bases fit TRBD1. The ends lost 5 bases at V and 7 bases at J; junction bases unmatched: 4. CDR3 length: 13 amino acids. Germline CDR1 and CDR2: MGHRA and YSYEKL. CDR3 DNA: TGCGCCAGCAGCTTGGGACAGGGGAGTGGCTACACCTTC. This codes for CASSLGQGSGYTF.

The chain combines TRBV6-6 with TRBJ1-5; D gene unclear. This CDR3 region has 13 residues. Trimming stripped 2 bases from V and 4 bases from J, with 6 bases between. Germline V gene data show CDR1 as MNHNY and CDR2 as SVGAGI (reference sequence). The CDR3 nucleotides read TGTGCCAGCAGTTACGAGATTAATCAGCCCCAGCATTTT. Protein: CASSYEINQPQHF.

The chain uses TRBV28 and TRBJ1-4, with TRBD1 identical over 8 bases. The CDR3 runs 13 residues. Germline values: CDR1 MDHEN, CDR2 SYDVKM. V gave up 10 bases and J gave up 3 bases; unmatched junction bases: 4. CDR3 in amino acids: CATRGPANEKLFF. In nucleotides, the CDR3 is TGTGCCACCAGGGGGCCGGCTAATGAAAAACTGTTTTTT.

The chain combines TRBV5-8 with TRBJ2-3; 8 bases align to TRBD1. The CDR3 runs to 15 residues. Germline V gives CDR1 SGHTS, CDR2 YDEGEE. J gave up 2 bases and V 0 bases, and 2 bases lay outside the gene matches. CDR3 sequence: CASSLGQGATDTQYF. The CDR3 DNA sequence: TGTGCCAGCAGCTTGGGGCAGGGGGCCACAGATACGCAGTATTTT. Based on the CDR3 plus reference TRBV5-8 and TRBJ2-3, the full variable domain is EAGVTQSPTHLIKTRGQQATLRCSPISGHTSVYWYQQALGLGLQFLLWYDEGEERNRGNFPPRFSGRQFPNYSSELNVNALELEDSALYLCASSLGQGATDTQYFGPGTRLTVL.

The chain joins TRBV4-1 to TRBJ2-7; a weak D match, TRBD2 (6 bases). V lost 4 bases, J lost 2 bases, and 15 bases lay in between. Germline V gene data show CDR1 as MGHRA and CDR2 as YSYEKL. This CDR3 region has 15 residues. The CDR3 loop is CASSPRSSGTYEQYF. In nucleotides, the CDR3 is TGCGCCAGCAGCCCCCGGAGTAGCGGTACCTACGAGCAGTACTTC.

This clone was seen a handful of times. J is TRBJ2-1 and V is TRBV7-9, with D possibly TRBD2 on 6 matching bases. The CDR3 length is 12 residues. V lost 3 bases, J lost 12 bases, and 12 bases lay in between. Germline CDR1 SEHNR, CDR2 FQNEAQ (reference sequence). DNA of the CDR3: TGTGCCAGCAGCTTCGGGGGAGAGGGGCAGTTCTTC. This translates into CASSFGGEGQFF.

V usage is TRBV7-9 and J usage is TRBJ2-7, with TRBD2 matching 11 bases. CDR3 length equals 16 residues. Trimming at V came to 5 bases and at J to 2 bases, leaving 8 bases not matched to a gene. Germline CDR1 and CDR2: SEHNR and FQNEAQ (reference sequence). The CDR3 DNA follows: TGTGCCAGCAGCCCAATCGGGACTAGCGGAACCTACGAGCAGTACTTC. Its protein is CASSPIGTSGTYEQYF.

The chain joins TRBV13 to TRBJ2-5; the D is unclear. Near its end, the DNA agrees better with TRBJ2-7, so the J call may be wrong. The CDR3 sequence is 12 residues long. Germline-derived CDR1 and CDR2 are PRHDT and FYEKMQ (reference sequence). CDR3 coding DNA: TGTGCCAGCAGCTTAGGTTTCTACGAGCAGTACTTC. This translates into CASSLGFYEQYF.

J is TRBJ2-3 and V is TRBV7-3; the D gene is possibly TRBD1 (8 bases). The germline V and J ends were trimmed by 3 bases and 4 bases, with 17 bases remaining between them. There are 16 residues in the CDR3. Germline CDR1 is SGHTA and CDR2 is FQGTGA. In DNA form, the CDR3 reads TGTGCCAGCAGCTTCCAGGGGGCAGGGAGGGCAGATACGCAGTATTTT. It yields the protein CASSFQGAGRADTQYF.